This TCR beta chain was profiled in a study of CD8+ T cells in alopecia areata. Study background: Administration of oral tofacitinib to treated patients was at 5 to 10 mg twice daily.

Overall study findings and caveats: In lesional scalp, particularly from alopecia totalis/universalis, clonality was higher than in normal scalp. Patients displayed less clarity in TCR sharing than mice, a finding possibly related to HLA.

It was cDNA, reverse transcribed from extracted RNA, that served as the sequencing template. TCRdb's copy holds only in-frame clones and misses some; the assay was immunoSEQ multiplex PCR. The data show 150,000 or so clones, 45% to 60% seen once. Peripheral blood and lesional scalp punch biopsies came from alopecia areata patients. Points on this clone: Its specificity is unknown.

The origin of this receptor is a human donor with alopecia areata. Sequencing was carried out using CD4+ T cells sorted from blood.

CDR3 nucleotide sequence: TGTGCCAGCAGTCGACAGGGAACCTACGAGCAGTACTTC. Its protein is CASSRQGTYEQYF. V usage is TRBV6-5 and J usage is TRBJ2-7; 7 bases align to TRBD1. Looked up from germline, CDR1 is MNHEY and CDR2 is SVGAGI. With V trimmed by 5 bases and J by 2 bases, 3 bases remained unmatched. This CDR3 spans 13 amino acids.